The 25 T cell receptor beta chains reported below all come from one sample, sequenced in a study of shared clonotypes between healthy human individuals. Sequencing was performed with immunoSEQ multiplex PCR; in TCRdb, only in-frame clones are kept and a portion is missing. The table has some 2,100,000 clones, nearly 97% seen once. Sequenced material: naive CD4+ T cells sorted from blood. Subset denoted: CD45RA+ positively selected. Receptors originate from a man in his late teens or twenties in good health.

About this clone itself: Other DNA sequences in the same sample also yield this CDR3. The V call is TRBV29-1, the J call TRBJ2-7, with D possibly being TRBD1 (5 bases). Trimming removed 6 bases from V and 4 bases from J, with 10 bases in between. The CDR3 runs 11 residues. Germline assignment: CDR1 SQVTM and CDR2 ANQGSEA. The DNA for the CDR3 is TGCAGCGTAGGAAGGGGTTACGAGCAGTACTTC. Amino acids: CSVGRGYEQYF.

The rearrangement joins TRBV19 to TRBJ1-4; unclear D gene. The CDR3 is 15 residues long. The V end was cut by 5 bases, the J end by 3 bases, with 13 bases between. The germline gives CDR1 LNHDA, CDR2 SQIVND (reference sequence). CDR3 DNA: TGTGCCAGTAGTTCTCCAGCATTATCTAATGAAAAACTGTTTTTT. This sequence encodes CASSSPALSNEKLFF.

This chain uses TRBV29-1 with TRBJ1-1; TRBD1 is a possible D gene (6 bases). Germline V gene lookup returns CDR1 SQVTM and CDR2 ANQGSEA. Trimming took off 4 bases at V and 6 bases at J, with 12 bases between the two ends. The CDR3 is 12 residues long. In DNA form, the CDR3 reads TGCAGCGTTGGCAGGGGAAGATCTGAAGCTTTCTTT. It encodes CSVGRGRSEAFF.

The J gene is TRBJ1-2, the V gene TRBV2; no reliable D call. Germline V gene data show CDR1 as SNHLY and CDR2 as FYNNEI. Deletions cut 3 bases from V and 0 bases from J, with 5 bases between. CDR3 length: 13 amino acids. CDR3 protein: CASSDVTNYGYTF. The CDR3 DNA is TGTGCCAGCAGTGATGTGACTAACTATGGCTACACCTTC.

With regard to this clone: The sample carries other DNA sequences with the same CDR3. The chain has TRBV10-3 and TRBJ2-3; D not certain. V gave up 6 bases and J gave up 0 bases, with 4 bases separating them. The germline V gene encodes CDR1 ENHRY and CDR2 SYGVKD. CDR3 length: 12 amino acids. The CDR3 loop reads CAISSSTDTQYF. In DNA, the CDR3 is TGTGCCATCAGCTCAAGCACAGATACGCAGTATTTT.

This chain uses TRBV5-1 with TRBJ2-7, with 13 positions matching TRBD2. CDR1 SGHRS and CDR2 YFSETQ come from the germline V gene. Trimming took 3 bases from V and 0 from J; bases not matched to a gene: 3. There are 16 residues in the CDR3. The CDR3 DNA is TGCGCCAGCAGCTGGACTAGCGGGAGTCTCTCCTACGAGCAGTACTTC. The encoded protein is CASSWTSGSLSYEQYF.

This sequence joins TRBV15 and TRBJ1-2; D uncertain. The V gene's germline CDR1 is LNHNV and CDR2 YYDKDF (reference sequence). This CDR3 has 13 amino acids. Trimming cost V 0 bases and J 10 bases, with 12 bases left between them. The CDR3 DNA is TGTGCCACCAGCAGAGAGAACGCGCTGTACTACACCTTC. Translated: CATSRENALYYTF.

The chain carries TRBV6-1 and TRBJ2-7; a weak D match, TRBD2 (6 bases). This CDR3 is 14 amino acids long. Trimming removed 6 bases at V and 4 bases at J, with 16 bases between. Per germline, CDR1 MNHNS and CDR2 SASEGT. The CDR3 sequence: CASSQTGRTYEQYF. The CDR3 DNA reads as TGTGCCAGCAGCCAAACCGGGAGAACGTACGAGCAGTACTTC.

This chain uses TRBV19 with TRBJ1-1, with D perhaps matching TRBD1 (5 bases). CDR3 length: 15 residues. The germline V and J ends were trimmed by 1 base and 4 bases, with 13 bases remaining between them. The germline V gene encodes CDR1 LNHDA and CDR2 SQIVND (reference sequence). The CDR3 protein is CASSIGPFGGTEAFF. The CDR3 bases are TGTGCCAGTAGTATAGGACCGTTCGGGGGCACTGAAGCTTTCTTT.

This chain uses TRBV6-5 with TRBJ1-1; D is uncertain. The CDR3 is 14 residues long. The V end lost 8 bases, the J end lost 1 base, and 14 bases lay between the germline ends. CDR1 is MNHEY, CDR2 SVGAGI, per germline. As DNA, the CDR3 is TGTGCCAGCGCCCCCCATGTGGGGAACACTGAAGCTTTCTTT. Translating gives CASAPHVGNTEAFF.

The chain has TRBV5-1 and TRBJ2-3, with D possibly matching TRBD2 (6 bases). The germline V gene encodes CDR1 SGHRS and CDR2 YFSETQ. Between the trimmed V and J ends, which lost 4 bases and 0 bases, there was a span of 15 bases. The CDR3 spans 16 residues. The CDR3 is CASSPGVAVSTDTQYF. The CDR3 DNA is TGCGCCAGCAGCCCCGGGGTAGCGGTGAGCACAGATACGCAGTATTTT. Looking up the rest from reference TRBV5-1 and TRBJ2-3 gives the full variable domain: KAGVTQTPRYLIKTRGQQVTLSCSPISGHRSVSWYQQTPGQGLQFLFEYFSETQRNKGNFPGRFSGRQFSNSRSEMNVSTLELGDSALYLCASSPGVAVSTDTQYFGPGTRLTVL.

The chain is built from TRBV7-9 and TRBJ1-6; D perhaps matches TRBD1 (6 bases). CDR3 length: 15 amino acids. The V and J ends lost 0 bases and 8 bases respectively, with 11 bases between them. Germline loops: CDR1 SEHNR, CDR2 FQNEAQ (reference sequence). The CDR3 region is CASSLAQGTYSPLHF. The CDR3 bases are TGTGCCAGCAGCTTAGCGCAGGGGACGTATTCACCCCTCCACTTT.

This chain connects TRBV2 to TRBJ2-7; 7 bases agree with TRBD1. The ends lost 11 bases at V and 0 bases at J; junction bases unmatched: 10. The CDR3 consists of 14 residues. Germline V lookup: CDR1 SNHLY, CDR2 FYNNEI. The CDR3 is CAGKTGVGSYEQYF. Written as DNA, the CDR3 is TGTGCCGGCAAAACAGGGGTAGGCTCCTACGAGCAGTACTTC.

The V call is TRBV7-3, the J call TRBJ2-3; 8 bases are shared with TRBD1. Germline CDR1 reads SGHTA; CDR2 reads FQGTGA. The length of the CDR3 is 14 residues. The junction had 2 bases not matched to a gene; V was cut back by 5 bases and J by 1 base. The CDR3 coding sequence is TGTGCCAGCAGCGAGGGACAGGGCACAGATACGCAGTATTTT. This gives the protein CASSEGQGTDTQYF.

The V call is TRBV5-1, the J call TRBJ1-2, with 10 positions matching TRBD1. Unmatched junction bases numbered 10, after V lost 7 bases and J lost 4 bases. Germline CDR1 SGHRS, CDR2 YFSETQ. This CDR3 spans 15 amino acids. The CDR3 DNA follows: TGCGCCAGCGGGACAGGGGATTTCATCGGCTATGGCTACACCTTC. Translated: CASGTGDFIGYGYTF.

This chain uses TRBV5-1 with TRBJ2-2; 10 bases are a match to TRBD1. The V gene's germline CDR1 is SGHRS and CDR2 YFSETQ. This CDR3 region has 16 residues. V lost 4 bases and J lost 4; bases outside the gene matches: 7. The CDR3 DNA reads TGCGCCAGCAGCGGGCGGGACAGGGGAGTCACCGGGGAGCTGTTTTTT. Its protein product is CASSGRDRGVTGELFF.

This chain uses TRBV5-1 with TRBJ2-7, with 8 bases identical to TRBD2. Germline V gives CDR1 SGHRS, CDR2 YFSETQ. V was pared by 4 bases and J by 1 base, with 4 bases of the junction left unmatched. The CDR3 runs to 14 residues. CDR3 sequence: CASSPTSVSYEQYF. The CDR3 DNA reads TGCGCCAGCAGCCCGACTAGCGTGTCCTACGAGCAGTACTTC.

The chain uses TRBV28 and TRBJ2-5; TRBD2 matches 7 bases. Germline-derived CDR1 and CDR2 are MDHEN and SYDVKM. After removal of 3 bases from V and 3 bases from J, the junction contained 16 bases not matched to a gene. The CDR3 totals 18 residues. Written as DNA, the CDR3 is TGTGCCAGCAGTTTTCCCCCTCGAGGAGCGGGGTATAAAGAGACCCAGTACTTC. Protein: CASSFPPRGAGYKETQYF.

As for this clone: Other DNA sequences in this specimen translate into the identical CDR3. V is TRBV10-3 and J is TRBJ2-7; 7 positions agree with TRBD1. The length of the CDR3 is 14 residues. Germline V CDR1 and CDR2: ENHRY, SYGVKD. Unmatched junction bases numbered 6, after V lost 6 bases and J lost 1 base. Here the CDR3 DNA reads TGTGCCATCAGATCCGGGACAGCTTCCTACGAGCAGTACTTC. Its protein product is CAIRSGTASYEQYF.

About this clone itself: The sample contains more than one DNA sequence encoding this CDR3. The CDR3 sequence: CASSFGTEAFF. The DNA of the CDR3 is TGCGCCAGCAGCTTCGGGACTGAAGCTTTCTTT. V usage is TRBV5-1 and J usage is TRBJ1-1; the D is unclear. CDR3 length equals 11 residues. The germline gives CDR1 SGHRS, CDR2 YFSETQ. Trimming left V 2 bases short and J 5 bases short, with 4 bases between.

The chain combines TRBV2 with TRBJ2-5, with a weak D call TRBD1 (6 bases). The CDR3 is 12 amino acids. With 6 bases removed from V and 5 bases from J, the gap between germline ends came to 10 bases. Looked up from germline, CDR1 is SNHLY and CDR2 is FYNNEI. This CDR3 reads CASSLTGETQYF. CDR3 in DNA: TGTGCCAGCAGCCTCACAGGGGAGACCCAGTACTTC.

A note on this clone: The same CDR3 can be traced to other DNA sequences in this sample. V gene TRBV7-8 combines with J gene TRBJ1-5, with D uncertain. Germline assignment: CDR1 SGHVS and CDR2 FQNEAQ. V was trimmed by 0 bases and J by 4 bases, leaving 7 bases between them. The CDR3 has 14 amino acids. CDR3 amino acids: CASSLAGGNQPQHF. The CDR3 bases are TGTGCCAGCAGCTTAGCAGGAGGGAATCAGCCCCAGCATTTT. Variable domain in full (rest from reference TRBV7-8 and TRBJ1-5): GAGVSQSPRYKVAKRGQDVALRCDPISGHVSLFWYQQALGQGPEFLTYFQNEAQLDKSGLPSDRFFAERPEGSVSTLKIQRTQQEDSAVYLCASSLAGGNQPQHFGDGTRLSIL.

This CDR3 reads CASSFGDSYNEQFF. The DNA of the CDR3 is TGCGCCAGCAGCTTTGGGGATTCCTACAATGAGCAGTTCTTC. V usage is TRBV5-1 and J usage is TRBJ2-1, with D unresolved. The CDR3 spans 14 residues. The V gene lost 2 bases and the J gene lost 1 base, with 7 bases spanning the gap. Germline assignment: CDR1 SGHRS and CDR2 YFSETQ.

This chain uses TRBV5-4 with TRBJ2-7; the match to TRBD2 covers 8 bases. There are 14 residues in the CDR3. Losses at the gene ends were 4 bases for V and 3 bases for J; bases not matched to a gene: 6. Per the germline V gene, CDR1 is SGHNT and CDR2 is YYREEE (reference sequence). Here the CDR3 reads CASSPGTRVYEQYF. The DNA of the CDR3 is TGTGCCAGCAGCCCCGGGACTAGAGTCTACGAGCAGTACTTC.

The chain is built from TRBV25-1 and TRBJ2-3; 7 positions agree with TRBD2. Trimming removed 8 bases from V and 2 bases from J; junction bases left unmatched: 10. Per the germline V gene, CDR1 is MGHDK and CDR2 is SYGVNS. There are 15 residues in the CDR3. The CDR3 here is CASGGSGTSTDTQYF. The DNA for the CDR3 is TGTGCCAGCGGAGGGAGCGGGACTTCCACAGATACGCAGTATTTT.